The next 23 T cell receptor beta chains were all read from a single sample in a study of identical twins. TCRdb re-derived calls from the 5' RACE reads in MiXCR, one entry per CDR3 protein. The top ten clones hold around 1.6% of a sample with roughly 630,000 distinct CDR3 sequences, 7% to 7.5% of them seen once. The same data also went into a second study, on yellow fever vaccine responses in identical twins.

Sequencing used PBMCs. These receptors were obtained from a woman in her late teens or twenties in good health.

This clonotype was recorded at least ten times. The chain carries TRBV29-1 and TRBJ1-2; 8 bases line up with TRBD1. The V gene end was trimmed by 4 bases and the J gene end by 4 bases; junction bases not matched to a gene: 8. CDR3 length: 14 residues. Looked up from germline, CDR1 is SQVTM and CDR2 is ANQGSEA. The CDR3 bases are TGCAGCGTTGTCCCCCCAGGGGGCAGCTATGGCTACACCTTC. Amino acid sequence: CSVVPPGGSYGYTF.

This clonotype turned up a few times. CDR3 protein: CASSVVPGGLAGNTIYF. The CDR3 DNA is TGTGCCAGCAGCGTGGTACCAGGGGGCCTAGCTGGAAACACCATATATTTT. The rearrangement links TRBV9 to TRBJ1-3; 8 positions match TRBD1. The CDR3 sequence is 17 residues long. Germline CDR1 SGDLS, CDR2 YYNGEE. V shed 2 bases, J shed 2 bases, and the junction held 9 bases outside the gene matches.

This clonotype was detected a few times. This chain's CDR3 is CASSPGHPPYEQYF. In DNA form, the CDR3 reads TGTGCCAGCAGTCCGGGACATCCGCCTTACGAGCAGTACTTC. The chain uses TRBV12-3 or TRBV12-4 and TRBJ2-7; TRBD1 is a possible D gene (6 bases). Deletions cut 5 bases from V and 4 bases from J, with 15 bases between. The CDR3 has 14 residues.

This clonotype was recorded many times. V gene TRBV10-3 combines with J gene TRBJ2-1; D is undetermined. The CDR3 contains 11 residues. The germline V gene has CDR1 ENHRY and CDR2 SYGVKD. The CDR3, as DNA: TGTGCACTCGGCTCCTACAATGAGCAGTTCTTC. Translated, it gives CALGSYNEQFF.

The table lists this clonotype with a few counts. Written as DNA, the CDR3 is TGTGCCAGCAGTCCCCACCCGACGGGCTACGAGCAGTACGTC. The encoded protein is CASSPHPTGYEQYV. This chain links TRBV28 with TRBJ2-7; D unresolved. Trimming took 5 bases from V and 3 from J, leaving 14 bases between them. The germline gives CDR1 MDHEN, CDR2 SYDVKM. There are 14 residues in the CDR3.

This clonotype was detected ten times or more. The V call is TRBV29-1, the J call TRBJ2-3, with TRBD1 matching 9 bases. With V trimmed by 7 bases and J by 2 bases, 7 bases remained unmatched. The CDR3 runs 14 residues. Germline-derived CDR1 and CDR2 are SQVTM and ANQGSEA. CDR3 loop: CSGRGTGNTDTQYF. The CDR3 DNA reads TGCAGCGGACGGGGGACAGGGAACACAGATACGCAGTATTTT.

The CDR3 loop is CASSFGQGIGEQFF. CDR3 DNA: TGTGCCAGCAGCTTCGGCCAGGGGATTGGTGAGCAGTTCTTC. The chain combines TRBV11-2 with TRBJ2-1, with D perhaps TRBD1 (6 bases). The V end was cut by 3 bases, the J end by 9 bases, with 15 bases between. The CDR3 spans 14 residues. CDR1 and CDR2 (germline): SGHAT, FQNNGV.

This chain uses TRBV2 with TRBJ2-5; 7 positions agree with TRBD2. The junction had 5 bases not matched to a gene; V was cut back by 3 bases and J by 1 base. CDR3 size: 15 residues. Germline CDR1 reads SNHLY; CDR2 reads FYNNEI. CDR3 DNA sequence: TGTGCCAGCAGTGAGGGGAGCGGGACCCAAGAGACCCAGTACTTC. Translated: CASSEGSGTQETQYF.

In this sample, this clonotype turned up a few times. The chain joins TRBV4-1 to TRBJ2-3, with a tentative D call TRBD2 (6 bases). The CDR3 extends over 16 amino acids. Between the trimmed V and J ends, which lost 0 bases and 4 bases, there was a span of 14 bases. Germline V CDR1 and CDR2: MGHRA, YSYEKL. CDR3 sequence: CASSQERGRTPDTQYF. CDR3 bases: TGCGCCAGCAGCCAAGAGCGGGGAAGAACCCCAGATACGCAGTATTTT.

Only a few counts were recorded for this clonotype. The rearrangement joins TRBV7-9 to TRBJ2-3; TRBD2 agrees at 8 bases. V dropped 5 bases and J dropped 2; count of bases not matched to a gene: 9. The CDR3 contains 16 residues. In germline, CDR1 is SEHNR, CDR2 FQNEAQ (reference sequence). The CDR3: CASSQKLAEPTDTQYF. The CDR3 DNA reads TGTGCCAGCAGCCAAAAACTAGCGGAGCCCACAGATACGCAGTATTTT.

In nucleotides, the CDR3 is TGTGCCAGCAGCTTAAGCGTGGTAGCGGGGGGAAGTACGCAGTATTTT. It is translated as CASSLSVVAGGSTQYF. The chain has TRBV11-2 and TRBJ2-3, with 10 bases fitting TRBD2. Losses at the gene ends were 2 bases for V and 8 bases for J; bases not matched to a gene: 10. This CDR3 contains 16 residues. Per germline, CDR1 SGHAT and CDR2 FQNNGV.

At least ten counts were recorded for this clonotype. V usage is TRBV12-3 or TRBV12-4 and J usage is TRBJ2-7; D remains unclear. The CDR3 has 14 residues. V gave up 6 bases and J gave up 5 bases, with 17 bases separating them. The CDR3 region is CASSYPPVIHEQYF. CDR3 bases: TGTGCCAGCAGCTACCCACCAGTGATCCACGAGCAGTACTTC.

CDR3 protein: CASRHTFLGVSQETQYF. CDR3 coding DNA: TGTGCCAGCAGGCATACCTTTTTGGGAGTCTCCCAAGAGACCCAGTACTTC. V and J are TRBV5-5 and TRBJ2-5; possibly TRBD2 for D (5 bases). V was shortened by 5 bases and J by 1 base, with 21 bases between the two germline ends. The CDR3 extends over 17 amino acids. Germline-derived CDR1 and CDR2 are SGHKS and YYEKEE (reference sequence).

This clonotype was seen only a few times. V usage is TRBV7-6 and J usage is TRBJ2-2, with 12 bases that match TRBD1. With 3 bases clipped from V and 6 bases from J, the junction kept 11 bases outside the gene matches. The CDR3 runs to 18 residues. In germline, CDR1 is SGHVS, CDR2 FNYEAQ. DNA of the CDR3: TGTGCCAGCAGCTTGGGCCAGGGGGACAGGGGGCTCTCCGGGGAGCTGTTTTTT. Residues: CASSLGQGDRGLSGELFF.

In its sample, this clonotype was seen many times. The chain recombines TRBV18 with TRBJ2-1; no definite D call. This CDR3 has 16 amino acids. Trimming took 0 bases from V and 0 from J, leaving 9 bases between them. CDR1 is KGHSH, CDR2 LQKENI, per germline. The CDR3 loop is CASSPPIHSSYNEQFF. The CDR3 DNA reads TGTGCCAGCTCACCACCAATCCATAGCTCCTACAATGAGCAGTTCTTC.

This chain joins TRBV12-3 or TRBV12-4 and TRBJ1-2; D uncertain. V lost 3 bases and J lost 8, with 10 bases in between. The CDR3 is 12 residues long. CDR3 DNA sequence: TGTGCCAGCAGTTTTGACGCGGGAGGCTACACCTTC. It translates to CASSFDAGGYTF.

This clonotype came up many times. The genes are TRBV7-3 and TRBJ2-1; D not certain. This CDR3 comprises 16 residues. V was clipped by 2 bases and J by 3 bases, with 14 bases between them. Germline lookup yields CDR1 SGHTA and CDR2 FQGTGA. The DNA for the CDR3 is TGTGCCAGCAGCTTAGTGGCTGGGATCCGCTACAATGAGCAGTTCTTC. Amino acids: CASSLVAGIRYNEQFF.

V usage is TRBV29-1 and J usage is TRBJ1-5, with TRBD1 matching 9 bases. Losses at the gene ends were 6 bases for V and 4 bases for J; bases not matched to a gene: 4. Germline V gene data show CDR1 as SQVTM and CDR2 as ANQGSEA. CDR3 length: 13 amino acids. The CDR3 coding sequence is TGCAGCGTGACAGGGGGTCCTAATCAGCCCCAGCATTTT. This translates into CSVTGGPNQPQHF.

V gene TRBV29-1 combines with J gene TRBJ2-1, with D uncertain. The CDR3 contains 10 residues. Germline loops: CDR1 SQVTM, CDR2 ANQGSEA. The V end lost 6 bases, the J end lost 11 bases, and 11 bases lay between the germline ends. This CDR3 reads CSVDSPQQFF. The DNA of the CDR3 is TGCAGCGTCGATTCTCCCCAGCAGTTCTTC.

There are a few counts of this clonotype. The chain has TRBV7-2 and TRBJ2-1, with 8 positions matching TRBD2. The V gene end was trimmed by 5 bases and the J gene end by 7 bases; junction bases not matched to a gene: 10. Per germline, CDR1 SGHTA and CDR2 FQGNSA. The CDR3 loop spans 15 amino acids. CDR3 in amino acids: CASSISREGRNEQFF. As DNA, the CDR3 is TGTGCCAGCAGCATCTCTCGGGAGGGGAGGAATGAGCAGTTCTTC.

The chain combines TRBV15 with TRBJ2-3; 8 bases fit TRBD1. Looked up from germline, CDR1 is LNHNV and CDR2 is YYDKDF (reference sequence). J lost 1 base, V lost 0 bases, and 3 bases had no gene match. This CDR3 contains 16 residues. The CDR3 loop reads CATSRDKGQGTDTQYF. As DNA, the CDR3 is TGTGCCACCAGCAGAGATAAGGGACAGGGCACAGATACGCAGTATTTT.

This clonotype came up many times. The chain combines TRBV28 with TRBJ1-6; 8 bases align to TRBD1. Germline CDR1 is MDHEN and CDR2 is SYDVKM. V lost 6 bases to trimming and J lost 9 bases; unmatched junction nucleotides: 13. This CDR3 has 16 residues. CDR3 sequence reads: CASRDALQGAISPLHF. The CDR3 DNA reads as TGTGCCAGCAGGGACGCGCTTCAGGGGGCAATTTCACCCCTCCACTTT.

The CDR3 nucleotides read TGTGCCAGCAACGCGGAAAGTCAGCTCCCGAACACTGAAGCTTTCTTT. It codes for CASNAESQLPNTEAFF. The V call is TRBV6-1, the J call TRBJ1-1; no firm D call. This CDR3 comprises 16 residues. Germline V gene data show CDR1 as MNHNS and CDR2 as SASEGT. The ends were cut back, 7 bases at V and 1 base at J, with 19 bases in the middle.